This T cell receptor beta chain was recovered during a study of blood T cell repertoires in COVID-19. Using immunoSEQ multiplex PCR, the repertoire was profiled, and TCRdb retains in-frame clones only, with some absent. This sample carries about 480,000 clones, 87% of them seen once, and the ten largest clones take approximately 2%. The sequenced material came from PBMCs or T cells enriched from blood (not recorded which). The receptor was derived from a woman aged 18-29 years with acute COVID-19.

CDR3 loop: CASSQRGGDTIYF. DNA of the CDR3: TGTGCCAGCAGCCAAAGGGGTGGGGACACCATATATTTT. The V and J genes are TRBV3-1 (or the pseudogene TRBV3-2) and TRBJ1-3; D perhaps matches TRBD1 (5 bases). CDR3 size: 13 residues. Trimming removed 2 bases from V and 8 bases from J, with 10 bases in between. Germline V gives CDR1 LGHDT, CDR2 YNNKEL (reference sequence).